The TCR beta chain under discussion was sequenced for a study of cytomegalovirus exposure and HLA in healthy donors. PCR amplification relied on 60 Vbeta primers (plus 13 Jbeta primers). Assay: immunoSEQ multiplex PCR; the TCRdb copy retains only in-frame clones and omits some. This table has more than 130,000 clones, 76% appearing once. The CDR3 is 15 residues long. V was shortened by 2 bases and J by 3 bases, with 12 bases between the two germline ends. Germline-derived CDR1 and CDR2 are SEHNR and FQNEAQ (reference sequence). Study findings and constraints: Judged likely to be a sequencing artifact was a cluster of highly shared sequence variants. The presence/absence work took it that sequencing depth was about the same across donors. In a later analysis, TCR beta V- and J-gene trimming showed a link to a missense DCLRE1C variant. Researchers left out some V segments, among them TRBV6-2 and TRBV6-3, as indistinguishable.

With respect to this clone: Its matching antigen is unknown.

The genes are TRBV7-9 and TRBJ2-3; the D gene is possibly TRBD2 (5 bases). The specimen was PBMCs. The clonotype was recovered from a man younger than 30 in good health and CMV-seronegative. In nucleotides, the CDR3 is TGTGCCAGCAGCTTATTTCGGGGAGTGACAGATACGCAGTATTTT. It codes for CASSLFRGVTDTQYF.